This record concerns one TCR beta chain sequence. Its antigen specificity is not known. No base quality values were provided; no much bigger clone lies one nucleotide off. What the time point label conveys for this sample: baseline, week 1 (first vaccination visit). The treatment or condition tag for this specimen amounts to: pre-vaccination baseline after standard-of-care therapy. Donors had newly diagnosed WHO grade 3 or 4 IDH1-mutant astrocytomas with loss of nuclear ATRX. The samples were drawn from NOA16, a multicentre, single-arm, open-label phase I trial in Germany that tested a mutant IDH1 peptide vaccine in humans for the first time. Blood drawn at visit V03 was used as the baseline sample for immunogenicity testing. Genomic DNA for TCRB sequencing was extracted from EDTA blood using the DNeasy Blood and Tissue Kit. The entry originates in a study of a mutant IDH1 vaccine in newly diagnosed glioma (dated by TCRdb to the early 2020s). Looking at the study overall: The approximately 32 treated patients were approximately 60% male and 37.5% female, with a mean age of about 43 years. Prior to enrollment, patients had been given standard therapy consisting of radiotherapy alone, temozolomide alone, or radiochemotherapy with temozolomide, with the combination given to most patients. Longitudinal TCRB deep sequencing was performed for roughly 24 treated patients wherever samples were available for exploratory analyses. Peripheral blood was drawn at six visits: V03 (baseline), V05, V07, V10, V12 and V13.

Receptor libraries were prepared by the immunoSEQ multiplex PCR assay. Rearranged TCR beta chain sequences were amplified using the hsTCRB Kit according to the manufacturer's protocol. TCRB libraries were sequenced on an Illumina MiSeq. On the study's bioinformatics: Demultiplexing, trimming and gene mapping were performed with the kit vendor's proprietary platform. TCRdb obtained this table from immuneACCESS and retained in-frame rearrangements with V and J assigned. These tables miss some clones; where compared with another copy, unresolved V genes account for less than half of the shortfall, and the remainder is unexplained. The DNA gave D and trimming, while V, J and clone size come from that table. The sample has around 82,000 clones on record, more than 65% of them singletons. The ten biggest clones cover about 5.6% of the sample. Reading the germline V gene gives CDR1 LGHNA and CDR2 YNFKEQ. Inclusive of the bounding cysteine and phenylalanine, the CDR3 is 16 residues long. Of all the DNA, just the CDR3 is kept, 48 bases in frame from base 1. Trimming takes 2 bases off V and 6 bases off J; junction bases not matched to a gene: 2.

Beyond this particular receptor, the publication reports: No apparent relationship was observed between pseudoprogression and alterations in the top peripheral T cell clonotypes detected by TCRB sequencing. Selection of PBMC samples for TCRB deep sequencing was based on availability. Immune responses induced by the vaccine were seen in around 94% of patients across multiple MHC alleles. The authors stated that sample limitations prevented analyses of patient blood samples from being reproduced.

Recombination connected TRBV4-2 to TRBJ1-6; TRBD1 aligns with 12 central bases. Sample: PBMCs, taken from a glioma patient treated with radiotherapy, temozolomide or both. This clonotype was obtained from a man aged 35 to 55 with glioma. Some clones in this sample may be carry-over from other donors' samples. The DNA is TGTGCCAGCAGCCAATCGGGACAGGGGGCTAATTCACCCCTCCACTTT. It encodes CASSQSGQGANSPLHF.